Listed below are T cell receptor beta chains from one sample, sequenced in a study of long-term antiretroviral therapy in people with HIV. Profiling relied on immunoSEQ multiplex PCR, and the TCRdb table lists in-frame clones only, not all of them. The table has approximately 29,000 clones, about three quarters seen once. The sequences come from unsorted PBMCs, collected 1.5 years before starting antiretroviral therapy. The receptors were sampled from a man aged 18 to 35 with HIV. Both conserved end residues are part of each CDR3. D genes are given only for firm matches. Size is omitted from some rows. Given values are once, few, many or a class for expanded clones.

>TRBJ1-5|NA|NA|TRBV28
CASSYRVSSNQPQHF
TGTGCCAGCAGTTACCGGGTCAGTAGCAATCAGCCCCAGCATTTT
>TRBJ2-7|NA|TRBD2|TRBV30
CAWEGLADSYEQYF
TGTGCCTGGGAGGGACTAGCGGATTCCTACGAGCAGTACTTC
>TRBJ1-1|NA|NA|TRBV5-1
CASSLVQAGTEAFF
TGCGCCAGCAGCTTGGTACAGGCTGGAACTGAAGCTTTCTTT
>TRBJ1-3|NA|NA|TRBV29-1
CSAGHSAGNTIYF
TGCAGCGCCGGACATTCTGCTGGAAACACCATATATTTT
>TRBJ2-5|NA|TRBD2|TRBV6-5
CASSYFETSGEETQYF
TGTGCCAGCAGTTACTTTGAGACTAGCGGGGAAGAGACCCAGTACTTC
>TRBJ1-5|once|TRBD1|TRBV15
CATRKTGGPNQPQHF
TGTGCCACCAGAAAGACAGGGGGTCCCAATCAGCCCCAGCATTTT
>TRBJ2-5|NA|TRBD2|TRBV2
CASVRSGGRWETQYF
TGTGCCTCGGTGAGGAGCGGGGGACGGTGGGAGACCCAGTACTTC
>TRBJ2-1|NA|TRBD2|TRBV6-6
CASSYLAGGDEQFF
TGTGCCAGCAGTTACTTAGCGGGTGGGGATGAGCAGTTCTTC
>TRBJ2-1|few|NA|TRBV10-1
CASSSSSYNEQFF
TGCGCCAGCAGCTCGAGCTCCTACAATGAGCAGTTCTTC
>TRBJ2-4|NA|NA|TRBV4-2
CASSHLKNKNIQYF
TGTGCCAGCAGCCACCTAAAGAACAAAAACATTCAGTACTTC
>TRBJ2-1|NA|NA|TRBV6-5
CASSYRNQQFF
TGTGCCAGCAGTTACCGCAACCAACAGTTCTTC
>TRBJ1-2|NA|NA|TRBV13
CASSLVGTNYGYTF
TGTGCCAGCAGCTTAGTCGGGACTAACTATGGCTACACCTTC
>TRBJ2-7|NA|NA|TRBV18
CASSPQVSYEQYF
TGTGCCAGCTCACCACAGGTCTCCTACGAGCAGTACTTC
>TRBJ2-1|NA|NA|TRBV28
CASSFDSYNEQFF
TGTGCCAGCAGTTTTGACTCCTACAATGAGCAGTTCTTC
>TRBJ2-7|medium-sized|TRBD1|TRBV11-2
CASRGTGGTYEQYF
TGTGCCAGCAGGGGGACAGGGGGAACCTACGAGCAGTACTTC
>TRBJ1-1|NA|TRBD1|TRBV28
CASSQTGGTDTEAFF
TGTGCCAGCAGCCAGACAGGGGGTACCGACACTGAAGCTTTCTTT
>TRBJ1-4|NA|NA|TRBV19
CASSSQGDFEKLFF
TGTGCCAGTAGTTCACAGGGTGACTTTGAAAAACTGTTTTTT
>TRBJ2-2|NA|TRBD2|TRBV4-2
CASSQELGGTGELFF
TGTGCCAGCAGCCAAGAATTGGGGGGGACCGGGGAGCTGTTTTTT
>TRBJ1-1|NA|NA|TRBV4-2
CASSQAGRGGTEAFF
TGTGCCAGCAGCCAAGCGGGGCGGGGCGGGACTGAAGCTTTCTTT
>TRBJ1-6|NA|NA|TRBV6-5
CASSFSQGNSPLHF
TGTGCCAGCAGTTTTTCACAGGGCAATTCACCCCTCCACTTT
>TRBJ1-2|NA|TRBD1|TRBV5-1
CASSYDRVVGIDYTF
TGCGCCAGCAGCTACGACAGGGTCGTAGGTATTGACTACACCTTC
>TRBJ1-2|NA|TRBD1|TRBV29-1
CSVAAGTGNYGYTF
TGCAGCGTCGCCGCCGGGACAGGGAACTATGGCTACACCTTC
>TRBJ1-5|NA|TRBD1|TRBV28
CASSLHPGDRGNQPQHF
TGTGCCAGCAGTCTCCACCCGGGGGACAGGGGGAATCAGCCCCAGCATTTT
>TRBJ1-5|NA|NA|TRBV12-5
CASGLALTGGGNQPQHF
TGTGCTAGTGGTTTGGCACTGACAGGCGGGGGCAATCAGCCCCAGCATTTT
>TRBJ1-3|NA|TRBD1|TRBV19
CASSMRQGRNTIYF
TGTGCCAGTAGTATGCGACAGGGACGAAACACCATATATTTT
>TRBJ2-7|NA|NA|TRBV28
CASSSEGYEQYF
TGTGCCAGCAGTTCCGAGGGCTACGAGCAGTACTTC
>TRBJ2-5|NA|TRBD1|TRBV5-6
CASKGTGPRETQYF
TGTGCCAGCAAGGGGACAGGGCCTCGAGAGACCCAGTACTTC
>TRBJ1-6|NA|NA|TRBV23-1
CASSQRIRVIWEEGNSPLHF
TGCGCCAGCAGTCAGAGGATTCGAGTTATATGGGAGGAAGGCAATTCACCCCTCCACTTT
>TRBJ2-2|few|TRBD2|TRBV2
CASGLAGPGELFF
TGTGCCAGCGGACTAGCGGGTCCCGGGGAGCTGTTTTTT
>TRBJ1-3|NA|NA|TRBV11-2
CASSVRGGLNTIYF
TGTGCCAGCAGCGTTAGGGGGGGTCTAAACACCATATATTTT
>TRBJ2-7|NA|TRBD1|TRBV7-3
CASSQEGTGGSYEQYF
TGTGCCAGCAGCCAAGAGGGGACAGGAGGTTCCTACGAGCAGTACTTC
>TRBJ1-2|NA|TRBD1|TRBV9
CASTATTGDLRGYTF
TGTGCCAGCACCGCCACTACAGGGGATTTGAGAGGCTACACCTTC
>TRBJ1-5|NA|NA|TRBV30
CAWSVGGFQPQHF
TGTGCCTGGAGTGTAGGAGGGTTCCAGCCCCAGCATTTT
>TRBJ2-3|NA|NA|TRBV19
CASSIRQGTDTQYF
TGTGCCAGTAGTATTCGGCAGGGCACAGATACGCAGTATTTT
>TRBJ2-1|NA|NA|TRBV7-9
CASSSGTPNEQFF
TGTGCCAGCAGCTCCGGGACACCAAATGAGCAGTTCTTC
>TRBJ2-3|NA|TRBD2|TRBV9
CASSTPASGSADTQYF
TGTGCCAGCAGCACTCCCGCGAGCGGGAGTGCAGATACGCAGTATTTT
>TRBJ2-6|NA|NA|TRBV19
CASSGTGYGANVLTF
TGTGCCAGTAGCGGAACAGGGTATGGGGCCAACGTCCTGACTTTC
>TRBJ2-7|few|TRBD2|TRBV13
CASSPGSGGTYEQYF
TGTGCCAGCAGCCCCGGAAGCGGGGGAACCTACGAGCAGTACTTC
>TRBJ2-5|NA|TRBD1|TRBV6-1
CASSEAWGTGGQETQYF
TGTGCCAGCAGTGAAGCTTGGGGGACAGGGGGCCAGGAGACCCAGTACTTC
>TRBJ2-3|NA|NA|TRBV15
CATSRLRGADTQYF
TGTGCCACCAGCAGATTACGGGGGGCCGATACGCAGTATTTT
>TRBJ2-7|NA|NA|TRBV5-4
CASSLLQGKEQYF
TGTGCCAGCAGCTTGTTACAGGGAAAGGAGCAGTACTTC
>TRBJ2-1|NA|NA|TRBV28
CASSLPSRSSYNEQFF
TGTGCCAGCAGTTTGCCCTCGCGGAGCTCCTACAATGAGCAGTTCTTC
>TRBJ2-1|once|NA|TRBV18
CASSQGSSYNEQFF
TGTGCCAGCTCACAGGGGAGCTCCTACAATGAGCAGTTCTTC
>TRBJ1-5|NA|NA|TRBV6-5
CASSFVWYQPQHF
TGTGCCAGCAGTTTTGTGTGGTATCAGCCCCAGCATTTT
>TRBJ2-1|NA|NA|TRBV6-6
CASRTDRYNEQFF
TGTGCCAGCAGAACCGACAGGTACAATGAGCAGTTCTTC
>TRBJ2-5|NA|NA|TRBV19
CASSFTRQNRQETQYF
TGTGCCAGTAGTTTTACCAGACAGAACCGACAAGAGACCCAGTACTTC
>TRBJ1-2|once|TRBD1|TRBV10-2
CASRGQGNNYGYTF
TGCGCCAGCAGGGGACAGGGAAATAACTATGGCTACACCTTC
>TRBJ1-1|NA|NA|TRBV19
CASSMVGTEAFF
TGTGCCAGTAGTATGGTAGGGACAGAAGCTTTCTTT
>TRBJ2-1|NA|NA|TRBV4-2
CASSQDGVLGNEQFF
TGTGCCAGCAGCCAAGATGGGGTTTTGGGCAATGAGCAGTTCTTC
>TRBJ2-7|NA|NA|TRBV7-9
CASNKAGFDEQYF
TGTGCCAGCAACAAAGCAGGGTTTGACGAGCAGTACTTC